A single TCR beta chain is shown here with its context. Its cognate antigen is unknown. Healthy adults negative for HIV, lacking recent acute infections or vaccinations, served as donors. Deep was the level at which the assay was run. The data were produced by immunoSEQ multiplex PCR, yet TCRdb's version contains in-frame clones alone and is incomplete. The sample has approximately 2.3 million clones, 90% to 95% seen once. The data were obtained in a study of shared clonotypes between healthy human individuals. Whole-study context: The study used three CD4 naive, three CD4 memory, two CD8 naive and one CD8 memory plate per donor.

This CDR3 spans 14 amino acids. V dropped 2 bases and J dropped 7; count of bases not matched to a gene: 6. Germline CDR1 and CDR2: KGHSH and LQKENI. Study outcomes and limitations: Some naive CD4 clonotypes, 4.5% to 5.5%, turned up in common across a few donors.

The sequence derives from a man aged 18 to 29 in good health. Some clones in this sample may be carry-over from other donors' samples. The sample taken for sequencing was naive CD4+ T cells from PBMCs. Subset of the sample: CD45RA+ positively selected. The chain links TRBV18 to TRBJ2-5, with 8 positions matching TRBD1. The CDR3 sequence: CASSPDRGKGTQYF. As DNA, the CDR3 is TGTGCCAGCTCACCAGACAGGGGCAAGGGGACCCAGTACTTC.